Sequencing of this T cell receptor (beta chain) was carried out in a study of T cells in Graves' hyperthyroidism and ophthalmopathy. Turning to the study itself: Prior to any treatment, at the point of initial diagnosis, peripheral blood was collected.

Using RNA transcripts as the source, TCR beta CDR3 regions were amplified. TCR CDR3 regions were first amplified by RT-PCR with HTBI primers. TCRdb processed the multiplex PCR reads anew with MiXCR; each CDR3 protein has one entry. The sample includes hundreds of thousands of distinct CDR3 sequences, 15% to 19% of them seen just once. V dropped 8 bases and J dropped 0 bases, with 15 bases sitting between them. The CDR3 loop spans 15 amino acids. No ophthalmopathy progression within 18 months constituted stable Graves' hyperthyroidism. The patients, who ranged from 18 to 65 in age, presented with newly diagnosed hyperthyroidism lasting under 2 months. Lactation, pregnancy, other autoimmune disease or uncontrolled infection excluded patients. The sample holds many counts of this clonotype.

The sequence came from a woman younger than 30 with Graves' hyperthyroidism. Sequencing used blood. V is TRBV12-3 or TRBV12-4 and J is TRBJ2-3; D call uncertain. The CDR3 region has the DNA TGTGCCAGCCGCCCCTTCGGTGGTAGCACAGATACGCAGTATTTT. Its translation is CASRPFGGSTDTQYF.